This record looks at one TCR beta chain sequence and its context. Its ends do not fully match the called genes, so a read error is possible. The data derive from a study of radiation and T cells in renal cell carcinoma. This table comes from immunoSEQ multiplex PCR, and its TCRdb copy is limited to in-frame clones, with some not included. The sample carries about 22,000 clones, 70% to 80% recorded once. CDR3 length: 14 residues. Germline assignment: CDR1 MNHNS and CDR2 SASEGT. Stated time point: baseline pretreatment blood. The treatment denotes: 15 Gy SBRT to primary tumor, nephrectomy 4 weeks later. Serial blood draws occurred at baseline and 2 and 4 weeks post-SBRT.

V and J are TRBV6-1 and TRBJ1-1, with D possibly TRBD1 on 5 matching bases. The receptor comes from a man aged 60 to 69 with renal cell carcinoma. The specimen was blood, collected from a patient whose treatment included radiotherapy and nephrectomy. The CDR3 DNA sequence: TGTGCCATCAGTGAGCCGGGACCGAACACTGAAGCTTTCTTT. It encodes CAISEPGPNTEAFF.